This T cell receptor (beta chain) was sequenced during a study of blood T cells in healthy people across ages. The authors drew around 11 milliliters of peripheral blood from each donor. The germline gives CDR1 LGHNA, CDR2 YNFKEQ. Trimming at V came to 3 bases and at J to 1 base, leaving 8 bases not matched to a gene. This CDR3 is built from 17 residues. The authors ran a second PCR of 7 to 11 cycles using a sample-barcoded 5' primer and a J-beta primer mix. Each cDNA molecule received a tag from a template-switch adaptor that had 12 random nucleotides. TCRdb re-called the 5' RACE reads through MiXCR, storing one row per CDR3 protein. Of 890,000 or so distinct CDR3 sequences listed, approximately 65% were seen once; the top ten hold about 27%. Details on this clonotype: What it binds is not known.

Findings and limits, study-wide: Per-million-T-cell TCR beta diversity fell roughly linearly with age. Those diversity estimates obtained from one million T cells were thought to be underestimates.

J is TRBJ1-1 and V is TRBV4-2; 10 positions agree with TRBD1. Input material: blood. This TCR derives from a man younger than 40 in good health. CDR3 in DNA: TGTGCCAGCAGCCAGACGAGGGACAGGGGCGCGAACACTGAAGCTTTCTTT. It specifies CASSQTRDRGANTEAFF.